What follows describes a single T cell receptor (beta chain). CDR1 is MNHNS, CDR2 SASEGT, per germline. V was cut by 6 bases and J by 7 bases, with 19 bases left in between. This CDR3 comprises 14 residues. This entry comes from a study of OX40 agonist ivuxolimab in advanced cancers. At the level of the study: Six ivuxolimab dose levels, 0.01 to 10 mg/kg, were given intravenously every 2 weeks.

TCRdb's table, derived via immunoSEQ multiplex PCR, lists solely in-frame clones and lacks some. The sample holds tens of thousands of clones, roughly 84% seen once. The rearrangement links TRBV6-1 to TRBJ2-7, with D hard to call. The receptor was derived from an adult with an advanced solid tumor such as melanoma, head and neck, liver or kidney cancer. Sample: CD4+ or CD8+ T cells sorted from blood, taken in a trial of the OX40 agonist ivuxolimab. For the CDR3, the DNA is TGTGCCAGCAGCGAATTATCATCTCGGTCGGAGCAGTACTTC. It codes for CASSELSSRSEQYF.